This paragraph covers one T cell receptor beta chain sequence. Germline trimming cut 5 bases from V and 4 bases from J; bases unmatched to any gene: 10. CDR3 size: 15 residues. CDR1 and CDR2 from the germline V gene are SEHNR and FQNEAQ (reference sequence). The sample is drawn from a study of cytotoxic CD8 clonotypes in ibrutinib-treated CLL. Study-level background: Partial responses numbered roughly 25 and complete responses 2; after a median approximately 70 months, 14 stayed remitted and approximately twelve progressed.

TCRdb keeps only in-frame clones here, not all; method: immunoSEQ multiplex PCR. The sample contains about 130,000 clones, under 90% of which appear only once. Genomic DNA in an amount of around 2 micrograms was extracted from cryopreserved PBMCs and used for the preparation of TCR beta libraries. The material was PBMCs, obtained after 24 months of ibrutinib treatment. The clonotype comes from a human donor with chronic lymphocytic leukemia. The V and J genes are TRBV7-9 and TRBJ2-7; TRBD2 matches 8 bases. CDR3 loop: CASSPRGGQIYEQYF. Written as DNA, the CDR3 is TGTGCCAGCAGCCCTCGGGGGGGCCAGATATACGAGCAGTACTTC. Full variable domain (remainder filled in from reference TRBV7-9 and TRBJ2-7): DTGVSQNPRHKITKRGQNVTFRCDPISEHNRLYWYRQTLGQGPEFLTYFQNEAQLEKSRLLSDRFSAERPKGSFSTLEIQRTEQGDSAMYLCASSPRGGQIYEQYFGPGTRLTVT.